Sequencing of this T cell receptor beta chain was carried out in a study of shared clonotypes between healthy human individuals. With 0 bases clipped from V and 6 bases from J, the junction kept 0 bases outside the gene matches. Germline CDR1 is SGHRS and CDR2 is YFSETQ. The CDR3 runs 14 residues. Assay: immunoSEQ multiplex PCR; the TCRdb copy retains only in-frame clones and omits some. This table has some 2 million clones, over 85% appearing once. On this clone: Other DNA sequences from this sample encode an identical CDR3 as well.

V gene TRBV5-1 combines with J gene TRBJ1-4, with TRBD1 identical over 9 bases. The source of this sequence is a man aged 18 to 29 in good health. Input material: naive CD4+ T cells sorted from blood. The sample's subset: CD45RA+ positively selected. The CDR3 DNA reads TGCGCCAGCAGCTTGGGACAGGGGGATGAAAAACTGTTTTTT. This codes for CASSLGQGDEKLFF.